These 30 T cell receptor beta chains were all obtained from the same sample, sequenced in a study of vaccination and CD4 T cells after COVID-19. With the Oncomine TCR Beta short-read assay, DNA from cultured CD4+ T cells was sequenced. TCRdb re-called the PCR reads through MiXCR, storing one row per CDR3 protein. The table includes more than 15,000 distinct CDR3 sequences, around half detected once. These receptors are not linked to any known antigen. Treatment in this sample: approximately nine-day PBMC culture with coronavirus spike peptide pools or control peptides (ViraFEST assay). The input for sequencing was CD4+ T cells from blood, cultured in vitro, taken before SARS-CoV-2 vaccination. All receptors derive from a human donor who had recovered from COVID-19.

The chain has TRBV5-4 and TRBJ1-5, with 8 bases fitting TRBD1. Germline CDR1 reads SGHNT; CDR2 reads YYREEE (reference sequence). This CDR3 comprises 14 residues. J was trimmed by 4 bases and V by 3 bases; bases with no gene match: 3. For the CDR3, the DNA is TGTGCCAGCAGCTCCGGGACAGGAAATCAGCCCCAGCATTTT. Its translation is CASSSGTGNQPQHF.

DNA of the CDR3: TGTGCCAGCAACGACAGGGAAACCCAGAACACTGAAGCTTTCTTT. This codes for CASNDRETQNTEAFF. The V and J genes are TRBV6-1 and TRBJ1-1, with 7 nucleotides matching TRBD1. This CDR3 has 15 residues. CDR1 and CDR2 (germline): MNHNS, SASEGT. V trimming: 7 bases; J trimming: 1 base; junction bases outside the gene matches: 9.

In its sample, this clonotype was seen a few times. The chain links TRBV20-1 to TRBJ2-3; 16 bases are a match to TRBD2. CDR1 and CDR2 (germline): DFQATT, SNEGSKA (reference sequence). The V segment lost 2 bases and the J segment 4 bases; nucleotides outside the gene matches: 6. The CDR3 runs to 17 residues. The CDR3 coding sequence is TGCAGTGCTAGATCCCCGGGACTAGCGGGAGGGTCAGATACGCAGTATTTT. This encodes CSARSPGLAGGSDTQYF.

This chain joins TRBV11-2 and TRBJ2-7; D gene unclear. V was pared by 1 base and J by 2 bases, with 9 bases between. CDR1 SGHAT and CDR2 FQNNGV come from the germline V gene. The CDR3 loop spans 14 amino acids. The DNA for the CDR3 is TGTGCCAGCAGCTTAGTGGGCCGTCCCTACGAGCAGTACTTC. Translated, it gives CASSLVGRPYEQYF.

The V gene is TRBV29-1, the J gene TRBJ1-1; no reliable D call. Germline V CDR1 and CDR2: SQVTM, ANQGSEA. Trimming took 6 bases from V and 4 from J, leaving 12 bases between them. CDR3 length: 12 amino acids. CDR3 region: CSVTRTTTEAFF. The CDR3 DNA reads TGCAGCGTCACCAGGACCACCACTGAAGCTTTCTTT.

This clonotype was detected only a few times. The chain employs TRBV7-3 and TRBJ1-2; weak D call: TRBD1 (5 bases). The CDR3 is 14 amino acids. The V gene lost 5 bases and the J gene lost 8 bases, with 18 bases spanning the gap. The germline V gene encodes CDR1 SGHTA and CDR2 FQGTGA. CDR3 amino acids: CASSPQGGVEGYTF. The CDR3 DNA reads TGTGCCAGCAGCCCACAAGGAGGGGTGGAAGGCTACACCTTC.

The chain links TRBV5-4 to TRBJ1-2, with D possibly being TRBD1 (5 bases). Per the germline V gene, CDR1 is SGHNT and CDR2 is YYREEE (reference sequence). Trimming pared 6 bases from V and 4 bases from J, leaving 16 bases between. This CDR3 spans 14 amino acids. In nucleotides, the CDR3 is TGTGCCAGCACCGCGGGACCGACTCCCTATGGCTACACCTTC. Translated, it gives CASTAGPTPYGYTF.

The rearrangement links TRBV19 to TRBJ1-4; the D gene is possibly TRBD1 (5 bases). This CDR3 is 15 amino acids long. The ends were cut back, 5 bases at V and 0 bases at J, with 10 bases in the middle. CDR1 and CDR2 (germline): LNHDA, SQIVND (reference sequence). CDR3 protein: CASSVRVATNEKLFF. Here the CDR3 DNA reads TGTGCCAGTAGTGTCAGGGTCGCAACTAATGAAAAACTGTTTTTT.

The CDR3, as DNA: TGTGCCTGGAGTGTGGCAGGGGGCTTCCCTGAAGCTTTCTTT. Translating gives CAWSVAGGFPEAFF. The chain recombines TRBV30 with TRBJ1-1; 8 positions match TRBD1. The CDR3 has 14 amino acids. Per germline, CDR1 GTSNPN and CDR2 SVGIG (reference sequence). The V gene end was trimmed by 0 bases and the J gene end by 6 bases; junction bases not matched to a gene: 6.

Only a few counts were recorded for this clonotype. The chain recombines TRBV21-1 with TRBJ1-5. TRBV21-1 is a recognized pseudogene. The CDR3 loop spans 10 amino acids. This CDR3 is CASSSSTQHF. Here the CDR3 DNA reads TGTGCCAGCAGCAGTTCAACCCAGCATTTT.

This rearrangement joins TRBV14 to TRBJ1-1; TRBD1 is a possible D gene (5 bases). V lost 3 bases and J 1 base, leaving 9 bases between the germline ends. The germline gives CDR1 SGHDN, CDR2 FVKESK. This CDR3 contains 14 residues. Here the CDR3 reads CASSHRGSNTEAFF. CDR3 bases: TGTGCCAGCAGCCACCGGGGCTCGAACACTGAAGCTTTCTTT.

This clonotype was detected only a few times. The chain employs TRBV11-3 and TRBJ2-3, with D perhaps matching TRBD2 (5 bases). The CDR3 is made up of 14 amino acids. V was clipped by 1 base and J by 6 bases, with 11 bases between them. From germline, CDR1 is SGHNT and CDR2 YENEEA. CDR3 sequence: CASSLGGIDDTQYF. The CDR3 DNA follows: TGTGCCAGCAGCTTAGGAGGGATCGATGATACGCAGTATTTT. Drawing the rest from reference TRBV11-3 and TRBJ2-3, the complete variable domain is EAGVVQSPRYKIIEKKQPVAFWCNPISGHNTLYWYLQNLGQGPELLIRYENEEAVDDSQLPKDRFSAERLKGVDSTLKIQPAELGDSAVYLCASSLGGIDDTQYFGPGTRLTVL.

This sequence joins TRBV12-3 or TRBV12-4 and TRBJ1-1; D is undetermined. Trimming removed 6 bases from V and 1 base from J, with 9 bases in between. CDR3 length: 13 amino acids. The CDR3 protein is CASSMDGNTEAFF. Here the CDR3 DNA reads TGTGCCAGCAGCATGGATGGGAACACTGAAGCTTTCTTT.

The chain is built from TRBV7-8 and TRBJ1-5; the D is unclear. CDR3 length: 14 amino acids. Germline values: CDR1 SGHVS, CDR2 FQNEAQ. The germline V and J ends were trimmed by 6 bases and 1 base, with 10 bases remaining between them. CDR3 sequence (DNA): TGTGCCAGCAGGGGCGCGTTGAGCAATCAGCCCCAGCATTTT. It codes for CASRGALSNQPQHF.

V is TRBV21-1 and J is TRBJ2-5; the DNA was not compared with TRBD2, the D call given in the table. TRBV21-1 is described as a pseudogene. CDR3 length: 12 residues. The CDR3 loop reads CASPTRLETQYF. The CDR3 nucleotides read TGTGCCAGCCCGACTAGACTAGAGACCCAGTACTTC.

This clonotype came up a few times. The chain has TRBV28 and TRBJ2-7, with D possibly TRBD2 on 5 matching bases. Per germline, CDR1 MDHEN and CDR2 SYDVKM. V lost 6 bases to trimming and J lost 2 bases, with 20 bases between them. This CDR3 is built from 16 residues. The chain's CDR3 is CASSPIAPVTTYEQYF. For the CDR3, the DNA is TGTGCCAGCAGCCCCATAGCGCCCGTGACTACCTACGAGCAGTACTTC.

The CDR3 DNA reads as TGTGCCAGCAGTTACTCGAACAGGGCAGGCCACTATGGCTACACCTTC. Translated, it gives CASSYSNRAGHYGYTF. V gene TRBV6-2 or TRBV6-3 combines with J gene TRBJ1-2; TRBD1 might be the D (6 bases). This CDR3 has 16 amino acids. The V end lost 0 bases, the J end lost 3 bases, and 14 bases lay between the germline ends. In germline, CDR1 is MNHEY, CDR2 SVGEGT.

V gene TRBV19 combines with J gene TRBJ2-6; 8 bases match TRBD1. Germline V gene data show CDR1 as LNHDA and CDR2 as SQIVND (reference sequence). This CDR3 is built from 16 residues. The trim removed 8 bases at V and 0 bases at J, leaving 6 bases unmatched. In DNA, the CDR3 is TGTGCCAGTTTGGGGACAGGCCTCTCTGGGGCCAACGTCCTGACTTTC. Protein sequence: CASLGTGLSGANVLTF. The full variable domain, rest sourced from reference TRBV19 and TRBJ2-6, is DGGITQSPKYLFRKEGQNVTLSCEQNLNHDAMYWYRQDPGQGLRLIYYSQIVNDFQKGDIAEGYSVSREKKESFPLTVTSAQKNPTAFYLCASLGTGLSGANVLTFGAGSRLTVL.

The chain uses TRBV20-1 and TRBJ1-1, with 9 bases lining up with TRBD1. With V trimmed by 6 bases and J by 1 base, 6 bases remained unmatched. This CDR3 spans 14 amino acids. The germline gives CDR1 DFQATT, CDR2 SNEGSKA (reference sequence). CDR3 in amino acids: CSARLQGANTEAFF. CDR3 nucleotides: TGCAGTGCACGCTTACAGGGGGCGAACACTGAAGCTTTCTTT.

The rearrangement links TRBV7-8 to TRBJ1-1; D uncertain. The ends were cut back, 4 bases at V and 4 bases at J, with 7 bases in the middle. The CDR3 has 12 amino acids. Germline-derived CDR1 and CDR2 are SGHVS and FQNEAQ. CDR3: CASSSESTEAFF. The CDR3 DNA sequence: TGTGCCAGCAGCTCGGAAAGCACTGAAGCTTTCTTT.

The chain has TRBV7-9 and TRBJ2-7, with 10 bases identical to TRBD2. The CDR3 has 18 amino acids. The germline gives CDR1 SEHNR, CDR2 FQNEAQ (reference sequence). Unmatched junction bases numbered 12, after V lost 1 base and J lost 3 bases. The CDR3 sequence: CASSLGGLATQAGYEQYF. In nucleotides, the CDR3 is TGTGCCAGCAGCTTAGGGGGACTAGCGACCCAGGCTGGCTACGAGCAGTACTTC.

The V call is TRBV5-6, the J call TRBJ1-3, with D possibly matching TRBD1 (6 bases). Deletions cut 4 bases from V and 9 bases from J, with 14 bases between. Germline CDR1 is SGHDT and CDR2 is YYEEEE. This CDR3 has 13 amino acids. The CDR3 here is CASSTGTFPTIYF. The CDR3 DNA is TGTGCCAGCAGCACCGGGACATTCCCCACCATATATTTT.

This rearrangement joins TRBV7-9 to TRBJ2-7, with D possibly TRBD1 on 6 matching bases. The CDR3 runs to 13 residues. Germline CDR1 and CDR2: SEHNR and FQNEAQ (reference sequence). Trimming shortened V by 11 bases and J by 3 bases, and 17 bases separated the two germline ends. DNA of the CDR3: TGTGCCGTCACAGGGTTGAGTCTCTACGAGCAGTACTTC. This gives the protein CAVTGLSLYEQYF.

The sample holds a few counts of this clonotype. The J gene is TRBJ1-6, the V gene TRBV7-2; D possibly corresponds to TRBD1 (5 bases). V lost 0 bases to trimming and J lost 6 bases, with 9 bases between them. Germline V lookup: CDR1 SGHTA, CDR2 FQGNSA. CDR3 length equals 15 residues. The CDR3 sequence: CASSLAGPPNSPLHF. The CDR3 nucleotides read TGTGCCAGCAGCTTAGCGGGACCGCCTAATTCACCCCTCCACTTT.

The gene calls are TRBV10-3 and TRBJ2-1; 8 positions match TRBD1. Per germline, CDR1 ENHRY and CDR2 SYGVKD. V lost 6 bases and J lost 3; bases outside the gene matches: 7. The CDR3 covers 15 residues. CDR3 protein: CAISETGTGYNEQFF. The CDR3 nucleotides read TGTGCCATCAGCGAGACAGGGACAGGCTACAATGAGCAGTTCTTC.

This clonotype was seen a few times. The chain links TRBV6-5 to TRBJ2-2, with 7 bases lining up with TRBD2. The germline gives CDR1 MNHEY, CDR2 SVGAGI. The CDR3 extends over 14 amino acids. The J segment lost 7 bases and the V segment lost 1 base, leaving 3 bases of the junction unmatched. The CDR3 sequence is CASSYFGGGGELFF. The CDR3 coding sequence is TGTGCCAGCAGTTACTTTGGCGGGGGCGGGGAGCTGTTTTTT.

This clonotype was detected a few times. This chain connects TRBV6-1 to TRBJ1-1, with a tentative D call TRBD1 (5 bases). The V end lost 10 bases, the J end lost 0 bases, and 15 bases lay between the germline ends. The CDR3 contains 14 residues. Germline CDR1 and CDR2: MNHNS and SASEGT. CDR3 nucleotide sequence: TGTGCCACCAACTGGTGGGGCATGAACACTGAAGCTTTCTTT. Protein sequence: CATNWWGMNTEAFF.

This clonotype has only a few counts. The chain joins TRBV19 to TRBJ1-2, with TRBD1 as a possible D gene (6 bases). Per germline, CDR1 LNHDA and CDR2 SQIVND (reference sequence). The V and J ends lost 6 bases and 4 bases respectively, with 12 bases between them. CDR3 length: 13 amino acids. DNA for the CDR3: TGTGCCAGTAGGGTCAGGGGATTCTATGGCTACACCTTC. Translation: CASRVRGFYGYTF. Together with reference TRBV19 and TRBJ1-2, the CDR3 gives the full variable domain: DGGITQSPKYLFRKEGQNVTLSCEQNLNHDAMYWYRQDPGQGLRLIYYSQIVNDFQKGDIAEGYSVSREKKESFPLTVTSAQKNPTAFYLCASRVRGFYGYTFGSGTRLTVV.

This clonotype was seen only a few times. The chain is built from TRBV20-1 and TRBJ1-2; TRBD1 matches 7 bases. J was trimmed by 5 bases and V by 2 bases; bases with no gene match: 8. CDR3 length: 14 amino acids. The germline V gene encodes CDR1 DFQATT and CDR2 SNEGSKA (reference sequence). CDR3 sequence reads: CSARPTGSGYGYTF. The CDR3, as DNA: TGCAGTGCTAGACCGACAGGGAGTGGTTATGGCTACACCTTC.

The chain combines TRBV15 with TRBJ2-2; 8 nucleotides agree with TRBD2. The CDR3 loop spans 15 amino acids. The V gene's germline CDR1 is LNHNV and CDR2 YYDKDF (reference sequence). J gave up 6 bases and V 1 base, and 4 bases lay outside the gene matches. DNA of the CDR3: TGTGCCACCAGCAGAGCGGCGGGAGGCCCCGGGGAGCTGTTTTTT. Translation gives CATSRAAGGPGELFF.